This entry lists 19 T cell receptor beta chains sequenced from one sample in a study of Ad26.COV2.S vaccination and SARS-CoV-2 variants. Measured with immunoSEQ multiplex PCR; TCRdb has only the in-frame clones, and not every one. The sample consists of about 400,000 clones, approximately 89% of them appearing once. The treatment was: about 20 received Ad26.COV2.S at low or high dose, single or two shots; several received placebo; per-sample allocation not given. Specimen acquisition occurred on day 63 following the initial vaccine or placebo injection. Sequencing used peripheral blood, obtained in a trial of Ad26.COV2.S vaccine versus placebo. The source of these receptors is a person aged 18-65 years who received the Ad26.COV2.S COVID-19 vaccine or a placebo.

This chain links TRBV6-5 with TRBJ2-7; the D gene is possibly TRBD2 (6 bases). The CDR3 totals 11 residues. The V gene lost 6 bases and the J gene lost 3 bases, with 6 bases spanning the gap. Germline CDR1 reads MNHEY; CDR2 reads SVGAGI. The DNA for the CDR3 is TGTGCCAGCAGGGACTACTACGAGCAGTACTTC. It specifies CASRDYYEQYF.

The chain is built from TRBV30 and TRBJ2-5; no clear D. The germline V and J ends were trimmed by 1 base and 1 base, with 4 bases remaining between them. Germline CDR1 and CDR2: GTSNPN and SVGIG (reference sequence). The CDR3 contains 12 residues. DNA of the CDR3: TGTGCCTGGAGTGACTTCCAAGAGACCCAGTACTTC. This sequence encodes CAWSDFQETQYF. Drawing the rest from reference TRBV30 and TRBJ2-5, the complete variable domain is SQTIHQWPATLVQPVGSPLSLECTVEGTSNPNLYWYRQAAGRGLQLLFYSVGIGQISSEVPQNLSASRPQDRQFILSSKKLLLSDSGFYLCAWSDFQETQYFGPGTRLLVL.

The CDR3 spells CASSSTGGTEAFF. The CDR3 nucleotides read TGTGCCAGCAGTTCGACAGGGGGCACTGAAGCTTTCTTT. V and J are TRBV28 and TRBJ1-1; TRBD1 aligns across 9 bases. V lost 4 bases to trimming and J lost 4 bases; unmatched junction nucleotides: 1. CDR3 size: 13 residues. The germline V gene encodes CDR1 MDHEN and CDR2 SYDVKM.

The chain links TRBV2 to TRBJ2-3; 9 bases match TRBD2. CDR3 length: 16 residues. The germline V gene encodes CDR1 SNHLY and CDR2 FYNNEI. After removal of 3 bases from V and 5 bases from J, the junction contained 9 bases not matched to a gene. Here the CDR3 DNA reads TGTGCCAGCAGTGATCGGGCGGGAGGGCCGAAAGATACGCAGTATTTT. This translates into CASSDRAGGPKDTQYF.

The rearrangement uses TRBV18 and TRBJ2-2; D remains unclear. V lost 2 bases and J 0 bases, leaving 10 bases between the germline ends. In germline, CDR1 is KGHSH, CDR2 LQKENI. The CDR3 is made up of 16 amino acids. The CDR3 DNA reads as TGTGCCAGCTCACCAGGGTTTACGGCGAACACCGGGGAGCTGTTTTTT. It yields the protein CASSPGFTANTGELFF. Variable domain in full (rest from reference TRBV18 and TRBJ2-2): NAGVMQNPRHLVRRRGQEARLRCSPMKGHSHVYWYRQLPEEGLKFMVYLQKENIIDESGMPKERFSAEFPKEGPSILRIQQVVRGDSAAYFCASSPGFTANTGELFFGEGSRLTVL.

This chain links TRBV6-1 with TRBJ1-1; possible D gene TRBD1, 5 bases. V shed 3 bases and J shed 1 base, with 18 bases lying between them. Germline V gene lookup returns CDR1 MNHNS and CDR2 SASEGT. The CDR3 runs 17 residues. In DNA, the CDR3 is TGTGCCAGCAGTGAGGGGAGTTTCGGGGACCCGAACACTGAAGCTTTCTTT. Amino acids: CASSEGSFGDPNTEAFF.

CDR3 nucleotides: TGTGCCAGCTCACCGACCGACAAAGGGACTACGCAGTATTTT. Translated, it gives CASSPTDKGTTQYF. The J gene is TRBJ2-3, the V gene TRBV18, with D possibly called TRBD1 or TRBD2 (5 bases each). The CDR3 extends over 14 amino acids. Looked up from germline, CDR1 is KGHSH and CDR2 is LQKENI. The V and J ends lost 3 bases and 8 bases respectively, with 15 bases between them.

V and J are TRBV5-1 and TRBJ1-1; tentative D call: TRBD1 (6 bases). The germline V and J ends were trimmed by 0 bases and 7 bases, with 10 bases remaining between them. The germline V gene encodes CDR1 SGHRS and CDR2 YFSETQ. This CDR3 has 13 residues. CDR3 in DNA: TGCGCCAGCAGCTTGGGGACACAGGGTGAAGCTTTCTTT. Translating gives CASSLGTQGEAFF.

This rearrangement joins TRBV5-1 to TRBJ2-1; 10 bases are a match to TRBD1. There are 16 residues in the CDR3. The germline gives CDR1 SGHRS, CDR2 YFSETQ. After removal of 1 base from V and 7 bases from J, the junction contained 8 bases not matched to a gene. The CDR3 reads CASSLRVGTGENEQFF. CDR3 sequence (DNA): TGCGCCAGCAGCTTGAGAGTCGGGACAGGGGAAAATGAGCAGTTCTTC.

This clone was counted a single time. The chain couples TRBV30 to TRBJ2-2; D gene uncertain. The CDR3 sequence is 14 residues long. Per the germline V gene, CDR1 is GTSNPN and CDR2 is SVGIG (reference sequence). Trimming took 1 base from V and 5 from J, leaving 11 bases between them. CDR3 sequence (DNA): TGTGCCTGGAGTGAAAGTAAGAGTACCGGGGAGCTGTTTTTT. Encoded protein: CAWSESKSTGELFF.

In DNA, the CDR3 is TGTGCCTGGACGTTAAACACTGAAGCTTTCTTT. It codes for CAWTLNTEAFF. This chain uses TRBV30 with TRBJ1-1; D remains unclear. The germline CDR1 and CDR2 sequences are GTSNPN and SVGIG (reference sequence). The CDR3 contains 11 residues. V lost 4 bases to trimming and J lost 2 bases, with 5 bases between them.

The sample holds one count of this clone. The V gene is TRBV5-1, the J gene TRBJ2-3, with TRBD1 matching 10 bases. CDR1 SGHRS and CDR2 YFSETQ come from the germline V gene. V lost 0 bases to trimming and J lost 0 bases; unmatched junction nucleotides: 1. This CDR3 has 16 amino acids. CDR3 sequence: CASSLGQGASTDTQYF. CDR3 DNA: TGCGCCAGCAGCTTGGGACAGGGGGCAAGCACAGATACGCAGTATTTT.

CDR3 bases: TGTGCCAGCTCACCGGGGTCCAGCGGGAGGGGTTATGAGCAGTTCTTC. This sequence encodes CASSPGSSGRGYEQFF. This chain connects TRBV18 to TRBJ2-1; 10 bases align to TRBD2. CDR3 length: 16 residues. In germline, CDR1 is KGHSH, CDR2 LQKENI. V was pared by 3 bases and J by 8 bases, with 10 bases of the junction left unmatched.

This clone was seen once. V usage is TRBV9 and J usage is TRBJ2-2; D may be TRBD1 (6 bases). Per the germline V gene, CDR1 is SGDLS and CDR2 is YYNGEE. CDR3 length equals 15 residues. With 0 bases removed from V and 9 bases from J, the gap between germline ends came to 15 bases. CDR3 DNA sequence: TGTGCCAGCAGCGTAGGGGGGACATGGACACGGGAGCTGTTTTTT. This encodes CASSVGGTWTRELFF.

This sequence joins TRBV7-2 and TRBJ2-1; 13 nucleotides agree with TRBD2. Germline CDR1 reads SGHTA; CDR2 reads FQGNSA. There are 17 residues in the CDR3. The V and J ends lost 3 bases and 9 bases, in that order; junction bases with no gene match: 11. The CDR3 loop is CASSFAEGLAGYFEQFF. The CDR3 nucleotides read TGTGCCAGCAGCTTCGCAGAGGGACTAGCGGGATATTTTGAGCAGTTCTTC.

V usage is TRBV28 and J usage is TRBJ1-5, with a possible D match to TRBD1 (5 bases). The CDR3 loop spans 14 amino acids. The ends were cut back, 8 bases at V and 0 bases at J, with 11 bases in the middle. CDR1 and CDR2 (germline): MDHEN, SYDVKM. CDR3 nucleotide sequence: TGTGCCAGCGGGGCCCAGTATAGCAATCAGCCCCAGCATTTT. Its protein product is CASGAQYSNQPQHF.

V is TRBV5-1 and J is TRBJ2-1; the match to TRBD2 covers 8 bases. The CDR3 totals 17 residues. Germline CDR1 is SGHRS and CDR2 is YFSETQ. The J segment lost 0 bases and the V segment lost 1 base, leaving 6 bases of the junction unmatched. CDR3 in amino acids: CASSLHGRGSSYNEQFF. As DNA, the CDR3 is TGCGCCAGCAGCTTGCACGGGAGGGGCAGCTCCTACAATGAGCAGTTCTTC.

V is TRBV7-9 and J is TRBJ1-4, with a possible D match to TRBD1 (5 bases). This CDR3 comprises 15 residues. Per the germline V gene, CDR1 is SEHNR and CDR2 is FQNEAQ (reference sequence). V was pared by 4 bases and J by 5 bases, with 14 bases between. The CDR3 coding sequence is TGTGCCAGCAGCTCCGTGGGGGAGGGGAATGAAAAACTGTTTTTT. Protein sequence: CASSSVGEGNEKLFF.

As regards this clone: At one boundary the junction diverges from the germline segment, which might be a read error. The chain joins TRBV28 to TRBJ2-7, with D perhaps matching TRBD2 (5 bases). The CDR3 totals 11 residues. Germline CDR1 is MDHEN and CDR2 is SYDVKM. CDR3 protein: CASSLGLAPHF. As DNA, the CDR3 is TGTGCCAGCAGTTTAGGGCTAGCCCCCCACTTC.